This T cell receptor (beta chain) was recovered during a study of T cells expressing NK-cell markers (dated by TCRdb to 2019 to 2021). Some background on the complete study: In sorted CD3+CD56+NKG2C+, CD3+CD56+NKG2C- and CD3+CD56-NKG2C+ T-cell subsets from several donors, TCR beta-chain repertoires were profiled. Among the eight sequenced donors, only one was HCMV-seronegative, while the other seven were HCMV-seropositive. The study sequenced eight donors, all healthy volunteers chosen at random: three men and five women. The libraries were sequenced on Illumina HiSeq 2000/2500, MiSeq or NextSeq, producing 2 x 150 bp reads.

Notes on this clonotype: Its specific antigen is unknown.

The research as a whole found: Whether the expanded NKG2C-expressing T cell clones were specific for HCMV antigens was left unclear. In several donors, the dominant CD3+CD56+NKG2C+ clonotypes were found to rank among the top 10 CD8+ clonotypes and to make up about 1.0-7.5% of CD8+ T cells. Those dominant clonotypes were again the most abundant among CD3+CD56-NKG2C+ cells in a few donors, at roughly 25-65%.

HCMV-specific IgG was detected in serum with a commercial ELISA kit to determine HCMV serostatus. Peripheral blood mononuclear cells were isolated from blood by Ficoll density gradient centrifugation. The germline V gene provides CDR1 SGHTA and CDR2 FQGTGA. The CDR3 contains 15 residues, cysteine and phenylalanine counted. Nucleotide data are not available. Sequenced on an Illumina HiSeq 2000. 5'RACE template switching, by which a universal primer site and unique molecular identifiers were added, was used to make TCR beta cDNA libraries. Synthesis of cDNA was primed from the TCR beta constant segment and was followed by two consecutive PCR amplification steps. In the original analysis: MIGEC was used to demultiplex reads and group the reads by UMI, and MiTCR was used to assemble and quantify clonotypes. Only TCR cDNA sequences supported by at least two reads were kept to exclude erroneous sequences. The tcR package was used for downstream repertoire analysis, and clonotypes were matched between fractions using CDR3 nucleotide sequence together with V segment. VDJmatch was used to annotate antigen specificity against VDJdb, with one amino acid substitution in CDR3 allowed. Each entry corresponds to one CDR3 protein sequence from reads that TCRdb reprocessed, and DNA is not given. For this entry, the V and J calls and clone size follow TCRdb and not the study's own pipeline. For this sample, the table gives about 390,000 distinct CDR3 sequences. About 11% of the sample is held by the ten biggest clonotypes.

The chain is assembled from TRBV7-3 and TRBJ2-5; checking the TCRdb D call of TRBD2 is not possible without DNA. The receptor was derived from a woman between 50 and 59 years old in good health. Donor details come from another sample of the same person, matched by shared clones. Sequenced sample: blood T cells: a sorted CD56 or NKG2C T cell subset, CD4+ or CD8+ T cells, or bulk PBMC T cells (not recorded which). CDR3 loop: CASSPGTRLRETQYF.